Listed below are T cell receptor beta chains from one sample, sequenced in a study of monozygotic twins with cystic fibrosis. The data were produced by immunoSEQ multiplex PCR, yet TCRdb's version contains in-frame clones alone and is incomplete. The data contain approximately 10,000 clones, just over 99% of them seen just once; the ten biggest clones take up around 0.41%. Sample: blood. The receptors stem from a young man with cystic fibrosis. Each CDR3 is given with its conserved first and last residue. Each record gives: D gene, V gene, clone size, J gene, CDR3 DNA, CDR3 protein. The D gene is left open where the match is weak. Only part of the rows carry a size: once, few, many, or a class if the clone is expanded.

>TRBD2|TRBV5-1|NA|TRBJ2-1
TGCGCCAGCAGCGGCGGACTAGCGGGAATCCGGAATGAGCAGTTCTTC
CASSGGLAGIRNEQFF
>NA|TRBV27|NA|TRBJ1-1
TGTGCCAGCAGTTTATTGGGGAGCCGGGGCACTGAAGCTTTCTTT
CASSLLGSRGTEAFF
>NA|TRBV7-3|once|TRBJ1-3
TGTGCCAGCAGCTTAAACCCCCCTGGGGGGGGAAACACCATATATTTT
CASSLNPPGGGNTIYF
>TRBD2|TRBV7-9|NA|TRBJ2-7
TGTGCCAGCAGCTCGGGACTAGCGGGGGGCTTTCTCTACGAGCAGTACTTC
CASSSGLAGGFLYEQYF
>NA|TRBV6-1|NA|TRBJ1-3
TGTGCCAGCATCCCCCAGGCGAGCTCTGGAAACACCATATATTTT
CASIPQASSGNTIYF
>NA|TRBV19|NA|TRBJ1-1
TGTGCCAGTAGTATAATCCCTCATAAGTACACTGAAGCTTTCTTT
CASSIIPHKYTEAFF
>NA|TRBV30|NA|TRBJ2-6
TGTGCCTGGTGGCCGGGGCCCGGGGCCAACGTCCTGACTTTC
CAWWPGPGANVLTF
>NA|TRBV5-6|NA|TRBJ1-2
TGTGCCAGCAGCCAACAGGGACTTGACTATGGCTACACCTTC
CASSQQGLDYGYTF
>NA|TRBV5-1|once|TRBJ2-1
TGCGCCAGCAGCTACCGGACAACGAGCTCCTACAATGAGCAGTTCTTC
CASSYRTTSSYNEQFF
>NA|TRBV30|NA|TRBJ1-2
TGTGCCTGGACGGGCAGCCCCGACGGCGGCTACACCTTC
CAWTGSPDGGYTF
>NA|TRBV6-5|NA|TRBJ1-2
TGTGCCAGCAGGGAAAGGAGACATGGCTACACCTTC
CASRERRHGYTF
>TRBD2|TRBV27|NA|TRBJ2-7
TGTGCCAGCAGCCGACTAGCGGGAGGGCCCTACGAGCAGTACTTC
CASSRLAGGPYEQYF
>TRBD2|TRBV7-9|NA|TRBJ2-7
TGTGCCAGCAGCTTAGATCCGCCTAGCGGGAGCTCCTACGAGCAGTACTTC
CASSLDPPSGSSYEQYF
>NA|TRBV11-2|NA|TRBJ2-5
TGTGCCAGCAGCCCAACCCGAGCGGCCCAGTACTTC
CASSPTRAAQYF
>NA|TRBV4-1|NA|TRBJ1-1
TGCGCCAGCAGCCAAGATCCGGGCGGGCGGAGAGTATTGAACACTGAAGCTTTCTTT
CASSQDPGGRRVLNTEAFF
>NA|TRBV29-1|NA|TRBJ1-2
TGCAGCGTTGACTCGGGGGGTGGCTACACCTTC
CSVDSGGGYTF
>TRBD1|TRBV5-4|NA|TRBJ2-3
TGTGCCAGCAGCCCAGGGACAGGGGGATCGATTGATACGCAGTATTTT
CASSPGTGGSIDTQYF
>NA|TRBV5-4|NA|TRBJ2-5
TGTGCCAGCAGCCCCCATGGGGCTAGGGTGGAGACCCAGTACTTC
CASSPHGARVETQYF
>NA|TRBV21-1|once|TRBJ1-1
TGTGCCAGCAGTTTCGAAAGGAACACTGAAGCTTTCTTT
CASSFERNTEAFF
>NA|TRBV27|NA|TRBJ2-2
TGTGCCAGCAGTTTAGTCAACGGGGAGCTGTTTTTT
CASSLVNGELFF
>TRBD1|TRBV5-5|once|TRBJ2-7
TGTGCCAGCAGCCGTCCAACTGGACAGGTCCGCGAGCAGTACTTC
CASSRPTGQVREQYF
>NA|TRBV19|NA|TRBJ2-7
TGTGCCAGTAGTATACCAGAGGCCGAGCAGTACTTC
CASSIPEAEQYF
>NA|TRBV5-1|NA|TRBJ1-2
TGCGCCAGCAGCTTGGCCCAATCGGGAGTTCATGGCTACACCTTC
CASSLAQSGVHGYTF
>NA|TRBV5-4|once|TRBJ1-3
TGTGCCAGCAGCTTTGGATCTCTGGCTGGAAACACCATATATTTT
CASSFGSLAGNTIYF
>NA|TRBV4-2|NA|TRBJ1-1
TGTGCCAGCAGCCAAGGGGATCCAGGGATCATCGGCAGTGAAGCTTTCTTT
CASSQGDPGIIGSEAFF
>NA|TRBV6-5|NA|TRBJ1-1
TGTGCCAGCAGTTACTCGGCAGGACGAATAGCTTTCTTT
CASSYSAGRIAFF
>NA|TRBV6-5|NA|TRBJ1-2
TGTGCCAGCAGTTACTCGAGGTTCGGTGCTAACTATGGCTACACCTTC
CASSYSRFGANYGYTF
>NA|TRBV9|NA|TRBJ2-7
TGTGCCAGCAGCGTAGGGCTAAGCCGGGAGCAGTACTTC
CASSVGLSREQYF
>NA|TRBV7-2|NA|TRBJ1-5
TGTGCCAGCAGCTTAGCGCTTCAGCCCCAGCATTTT
CASSLALQPQHF
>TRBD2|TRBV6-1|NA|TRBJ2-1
TGTGCCAGCAGTGACAAACCTGGACTAGCGGGAGGGAAGCAGTTCTTC
CASSDKPGLAGGKQFF
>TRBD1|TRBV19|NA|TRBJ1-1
TGTGCCAGTAGGCGGGACAGGGGGCGGGTTGAAGCTTTCTTT
CASRRDRGRVEAFF
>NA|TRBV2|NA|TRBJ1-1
TGTGCCAGCAGTTGGGACAAGGCTGAAGCTTTCTTT
CASSWDKAEAFF
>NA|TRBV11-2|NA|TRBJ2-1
TGTGCCAGCAGCTTATCGAGGGGGGGCCAGAATGAGCAGTTCTTC
CASSLSRGGQNEQFF
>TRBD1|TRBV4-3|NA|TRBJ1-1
TGCGCCAGCAGCCAAGACCTAGGACAGGGAACGGGAGCTTTCTTT
CASSQDLGQGTGAFF
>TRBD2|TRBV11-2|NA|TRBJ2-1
TGTGCCAGCAGCTTAGGGCTAGCGGGAGACACTGAGCAGTTCTTC
CASSLGLAGDTEQFF
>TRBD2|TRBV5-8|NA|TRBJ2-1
TGTGCCAGCAGCTCTGGACTAGCGGGAGTTTACAATGAGCAGTTCTTC
CASSSGLAGVYNEQFF
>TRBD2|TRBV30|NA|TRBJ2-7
TGTGCCTGGAGCCGTGAGCTTAGCGGGGGGGCATACGAGCAGTACTTC
CAWSRELSGGAYEQYF
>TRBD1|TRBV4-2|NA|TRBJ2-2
TGTGCCAGCAGCCAAGTTGAGGGGGCCATGAACACCGGGGAGCTGTTTTTT
CASSQVEGAMNTGELFF
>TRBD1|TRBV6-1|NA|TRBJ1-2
TGTGCCAGCAGAATTCAGGGGGCGCGGAACTATGGCTACACCTTC
CASRIQGARNYGYTF
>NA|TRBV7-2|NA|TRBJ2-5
TGTGCCAGCAGCTTAGGAGGGGGGTTCCAAGAGACCCAGTACTTC
CASSLGGGFQETQYF
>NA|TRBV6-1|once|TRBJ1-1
TGTGCCAGCAGTGAAGCGCTGATCCTTAGCCCGAGCACTGAAGCTTTCTTT
CASSEALILSPSTEAFF
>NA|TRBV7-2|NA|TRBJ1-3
TGTGCCAGCAGCTTATCGGCTGGTGGAAACACCATATATTTT
CASSLSAGGNTIYF
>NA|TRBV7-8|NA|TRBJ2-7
TGTGCCAGCAGCCCTCCGACTAGGCACGAGCAGTACTTC
CASSPPTRHEQYF
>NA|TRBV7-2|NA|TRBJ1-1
TGTGCCAGCAGCACCGCCATTTGGCGGGGGACTTTCTTT
CASSTAIWRGTFF
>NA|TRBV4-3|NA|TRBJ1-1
TGCGCCAGCAGCCAAGATGGGGGGGTAAACACTGAAGCTTTCTTT
CASSQDGGVNTEAFF